This T cell receptor beta chain originates from a study of blood T cell repertoires in COVID-19. On the study more broadly: Nucleic acid was either cDNA or gDNA, and it came from T cells, B-cell-depleted T cells, or PBMCs.

In the original workflow: For nucleated cells, counts were estimated from reference gene primer amplification. Generated by immunoSEQ multiplex PCR, the TCRdb table keeps only in-frame clones and is missing some. From that table come the V and J calls and clone size; the DNA was used to work out D and trimming. Seen here are 150,000 or so clones, roughly 81% observed once, and the top ten hold roughly 8.3%. There are 14 residues in the CDR3. The V gene lost 5 bases and the J gene lost 5 bases, with 15 bases spanning the gap. The germline V gene has CDR1 MNHEY and CDR2 SMNVEV (reference sequence). J is TRBJ1-2 and V is TRBV27, with D unresolved. Sequenced sample: peripheral blood. The origin of this receptor is a human donor with acute or convalescent COVID-19. The donor label of this sample is uncertain. The CDR3 region is CASSPVEALYGYTF. As DNA, the CDR3 is TGTGCCAGCAGTCCCGTGGAGGCCCTTTATGGCTACACCTTC.